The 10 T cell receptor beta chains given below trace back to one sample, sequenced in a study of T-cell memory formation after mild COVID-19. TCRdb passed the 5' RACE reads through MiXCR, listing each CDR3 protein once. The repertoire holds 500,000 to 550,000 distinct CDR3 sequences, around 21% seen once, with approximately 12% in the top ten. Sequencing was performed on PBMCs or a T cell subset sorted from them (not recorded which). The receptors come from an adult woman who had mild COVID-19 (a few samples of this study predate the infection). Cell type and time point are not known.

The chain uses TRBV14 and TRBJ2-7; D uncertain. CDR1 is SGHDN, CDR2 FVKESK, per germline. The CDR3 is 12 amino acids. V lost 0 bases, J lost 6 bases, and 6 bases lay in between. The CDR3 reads CASSQDSGEQYF. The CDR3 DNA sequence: TGTGCCAGCAGCCAAGACAGTGGCGAGCAGTACTTC. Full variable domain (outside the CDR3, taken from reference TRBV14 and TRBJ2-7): EAGVTQFPSHSVIEKGQTVTLRCDPISGHDNLYWYRRVMGKEIKFLLHFVKESKQDESGMPNNRFLAERTGGTYSTLKVQPAELEDSGVYFCASSQDSGEQYFGPGTRLTVT.

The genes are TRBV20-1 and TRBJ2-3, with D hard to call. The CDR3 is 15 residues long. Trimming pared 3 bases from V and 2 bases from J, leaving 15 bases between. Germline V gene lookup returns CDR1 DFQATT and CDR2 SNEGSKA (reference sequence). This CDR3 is CSASSLLGLTDTQYF. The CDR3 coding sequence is TGCAGTGCTAGTTCTCTTTTGGGCCTCACAGATACGCAGTATTTT.

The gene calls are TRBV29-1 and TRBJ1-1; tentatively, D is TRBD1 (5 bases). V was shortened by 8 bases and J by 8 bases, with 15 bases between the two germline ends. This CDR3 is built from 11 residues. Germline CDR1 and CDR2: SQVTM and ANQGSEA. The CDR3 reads CSIRGLREAFF. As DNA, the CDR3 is TGCAGCATTAGGGGATTGAGGGAAGCTTTCTTT.

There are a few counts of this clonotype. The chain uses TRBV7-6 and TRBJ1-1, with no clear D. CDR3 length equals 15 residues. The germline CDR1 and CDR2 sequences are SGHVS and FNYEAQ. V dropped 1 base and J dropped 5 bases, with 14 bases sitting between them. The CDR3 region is CASSLGLEAGTEAFF. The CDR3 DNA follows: TGTGCCAGCAGCTTAGGTCTGGAAGCGGGAACTGAAGCTTTCTTT.

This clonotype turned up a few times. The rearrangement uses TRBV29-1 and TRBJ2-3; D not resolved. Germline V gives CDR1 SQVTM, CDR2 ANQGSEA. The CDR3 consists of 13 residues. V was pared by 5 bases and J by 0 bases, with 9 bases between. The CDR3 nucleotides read TGCAGCGTTAACACAGCTAGCACAGATACGCAGTATTTT. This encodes CSVNTASTDTQYF.

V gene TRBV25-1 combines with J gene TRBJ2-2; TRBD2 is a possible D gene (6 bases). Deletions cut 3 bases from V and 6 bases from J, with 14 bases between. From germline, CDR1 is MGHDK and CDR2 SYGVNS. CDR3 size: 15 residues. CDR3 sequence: CASSDSGDFPGELFF. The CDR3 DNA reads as TGTGCCAGCAGTGATTCCGGGGACTTCCCCGGGGAGCTGTTTTTT.

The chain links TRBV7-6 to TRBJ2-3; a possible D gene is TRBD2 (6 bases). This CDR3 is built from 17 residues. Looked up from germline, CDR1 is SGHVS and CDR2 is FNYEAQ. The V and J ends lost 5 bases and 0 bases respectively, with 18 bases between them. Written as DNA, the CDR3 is TGTGCCAGCAGCAACCAAATGGGGGAGGATAGCACAGATACGCAGTATTTT. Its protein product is CASSNQMGEDSTDTQYF.

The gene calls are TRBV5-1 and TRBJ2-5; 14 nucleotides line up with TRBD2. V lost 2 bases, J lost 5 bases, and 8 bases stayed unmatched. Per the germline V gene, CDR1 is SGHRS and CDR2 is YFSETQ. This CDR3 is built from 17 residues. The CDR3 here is CASSFGLAGGLGETQYF. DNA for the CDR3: TGCGCCAGCAGCTTTGGACTAGCGGGAGGACTTGGGGAGACCCAGTACTTC.

The chain's CDR3 is CASSYFQGGTEAFF. The CDR3 DNA reads TGTGCCAGCAGTTATTTTCAGGGTGGTACTGAAGCTTTCTTT. The chain combines TRBV6-2 or TRBV6-3 with TRBJ1-1; possible D gene TRBD1, 5 bases. The CDR3 spans 14 residues. V shed 3 bases and J shed 5 bases, with 13 bases lying between them. The germline V gene has CDR1 MNHEY and CDR2 SVGEGT.

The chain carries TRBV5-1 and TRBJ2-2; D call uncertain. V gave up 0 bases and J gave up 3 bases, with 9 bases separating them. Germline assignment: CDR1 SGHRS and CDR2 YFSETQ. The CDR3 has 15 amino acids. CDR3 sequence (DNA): TGCGCCAGCAGCTTGGCCCGGCTGGACACCGGGGAGCTGTTTTTT. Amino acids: CASSLARLDTGELFF.